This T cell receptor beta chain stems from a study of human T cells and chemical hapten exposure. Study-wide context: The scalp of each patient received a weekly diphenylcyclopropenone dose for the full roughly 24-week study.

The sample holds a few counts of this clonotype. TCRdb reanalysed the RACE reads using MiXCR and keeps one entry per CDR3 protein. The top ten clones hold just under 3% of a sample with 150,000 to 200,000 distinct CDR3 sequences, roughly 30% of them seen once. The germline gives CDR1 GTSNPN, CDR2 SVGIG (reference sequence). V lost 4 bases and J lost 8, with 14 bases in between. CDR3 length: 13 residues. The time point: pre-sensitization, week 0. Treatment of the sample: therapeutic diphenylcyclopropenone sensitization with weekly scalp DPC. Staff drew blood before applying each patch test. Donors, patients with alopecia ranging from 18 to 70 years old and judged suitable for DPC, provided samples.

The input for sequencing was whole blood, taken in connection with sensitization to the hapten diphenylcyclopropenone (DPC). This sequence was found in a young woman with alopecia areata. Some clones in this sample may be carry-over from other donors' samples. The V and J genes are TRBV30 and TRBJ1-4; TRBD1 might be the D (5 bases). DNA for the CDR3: TGTGCCTGGACCCTTGGGGGTCCGGAAAAACTGTTTTTT. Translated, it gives CAWTLGGPEKLFF. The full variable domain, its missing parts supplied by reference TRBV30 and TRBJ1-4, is SQTIHQWPATLVQPVGSPLSLECTVEGTSNPNLYWYRQAAGRGLQLLFYSVGIGQISSEVPQNLSASRPQDRQFILSSKKLLLSDSGFYLCAWTLGGPEKLFFGSGTQLSVL.